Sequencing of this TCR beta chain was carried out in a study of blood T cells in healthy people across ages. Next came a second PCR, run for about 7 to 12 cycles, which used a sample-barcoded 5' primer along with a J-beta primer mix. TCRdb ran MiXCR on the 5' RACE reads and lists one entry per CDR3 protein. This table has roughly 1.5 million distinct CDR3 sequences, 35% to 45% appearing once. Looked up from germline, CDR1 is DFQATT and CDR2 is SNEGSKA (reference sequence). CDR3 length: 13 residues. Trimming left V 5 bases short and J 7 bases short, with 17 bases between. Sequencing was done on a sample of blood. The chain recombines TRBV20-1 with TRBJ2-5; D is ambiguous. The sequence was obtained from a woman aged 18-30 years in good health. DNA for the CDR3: TGCAGTGCTGCTGGACCGTGGCGAGGGACCCAGTACTTC. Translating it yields CSAAGPWRGTQYF.